This T cell receptor beta chain came from a study of cytomegalovirus exposure and HLA in healthy donors. Study-level information: HLA-typed donors contributed around 85 million unique TCRs, which were held in an early data release.

Amplification used 60 Vbeta primers and 13 Jbeta primers. Measured with immunoSEQ multiplex PCR; TCRdb has only the in-frame clones, and not every one. The data contain 100,000 or so clones, around 76% of them singletons. The CDR3 runs 15 residues. Looked up from germline, CDR1 is MNHEY and CDR2 is SMNVEV (reference sequence). V gave up 6 bases and J gave up 8 bases, with 19 bases separating them. The TCR was taken from a man aged 40-49 years in good health and CMV-seropositive. The V gene is TRBV27, the J gene TRBJ1-4; a possible D gene is TRBD1 (5 bases). Sequenced sample: PBMCs. The CDR3 sequence: CASRAGTGGWEKLFF. The CDR3 DNA reads TGTGCCAGCAGAGCCGGGACGGGGGGTTGGGAAAAACTGTTTTTT.